This T cell receptor beta chain was profiled in a study of blood T cell repertoires in COVID-19. Study-wide background: Samples representing acute and convalescent COVID-19 were sourced from the United States, Italy and Spain. Sources were T cells, B-cell-depleted T cells, or PBMCs; the material itself was cDNA or gDNA.

Authors' methods: Scientists estimated how many nucleated cells there were by amplifying reference gene primers. The method was immunoSEQ multiplex PCR; TCRdb's version includes in-frame clones alone and lacks a portion of them. V, J and clone size reflect that table, while D and trimming were determined from the DNA. This sample has 55,000 to 90,000 clones; around 83% occur once, and the top ten carry approximately 4.1%. Germline lookup yields CDR1 KGHSH and CDR2 LQKENI. The CDR3 consists of 17 residues. The V and J ends lost 2 bases and 5 bases respectively, with 21 bases between them. Sequenced input: peripheral blood. This TCR was sampled from a man between 65 and 85 years old with active COVID-19. The chain has TRBV18 and TRBJ1-1, with D perhaps TRBD1 (5 bases). The CDR3 reads CASSPTVQGGEWTEAFF. The CDR3 DNA is TGTGCCAGCTCACCAACGGTCCAGGGAGGGGAGTGGACTGAAGCTTTCTTT.